What follows is one T cell receptor beta chain and its context. The CDR3 is 16 residues long. The J segment lost 4 bases and the V segment lost 0 bases, leaving 3 bases of the junction unmatched. Germline V lookup: CDR1 ENHRY, CDR2 SYGVKD. This specimen belongs to a study of blood T cell repertoires in COVID-19. Study as a whole: There were acute and convalescent COVID-19 samples, and they came from the United States, Italy and Spain.

As handled by the study authors: Nucleated cell number was recorded as an estimate derived from reference gene primer amplification. Profiling relied on immunoSEQ multiplex PCR, and the TCRdb table lists in-frame clones only, not all of them. That table is the source of V, J and clone size, and D and trimming were worked out from the DNA. The sample contains fewer than 50,000 clones, under 95% of which appear only once. V and J are TRBV10-3 and TRBJ2-2; 9 nucleotides agree with TRBD2. The clonotype originates from a human donor in a cohort sampled during active COVID-19. The sample consisted of peripheral blood. CDR3 sequence: CAISESGTSITGELFF. The CDR3 bases are TGTGCCATCAGTGAGTCTGGGACTAGCATCACCGGGGAGCTGTTTTTT.